A selection of T cell receptor beta chains follows, all from one sample in a study of CD8 T cells in ankylosing spondylitis. TCRdb ran MiXCR on the 5' RACE reads and lists one entry per CDR3 protein. Altogether about 140,000 distinct CDR3 sequences are present, 30% to 40% being singletons, with the ten largest covering around 6%. Source material: synovial fluid, either unsorted or a sorted T cell fraction (not recorded which). Every receptor here comes from a male donor with ankylosing spondylitis. CDR3s include the opening cysteine and the closing phenylalanine or tryptophan. Fields, in order: V gene, J gene, clone size, D gene, CDR3 protein, CDR3 DNA. D genes are given only for firm matches. Size is stated for part of the rows, as once, few or many counts, or as a class when the clone is expanded.

V: TRBV27; J: TRBJ2-5; size: -; D: -; CDR3: CASYPVGAGETQYF; DNA: TGTGCCAGCTATCCGGTAGGGGCGGGAGAGACCCAGTACTTC
V: TRBV29-1; J: TRBJ2-7; size: many; D: -; CDR3: CSVENRDEQYF; DNA: TGCAGCGTGGAGAACAGGGACGAGCAGTACTTC
V: TRBV6-1; J: TRBJ1-2; size: -; D: TRBD1; CDR3: CASSTGTGGGYTF; DNA: TGTGCCAGCAGTACCGGGACAGGGGGAGGCTACACCTTC
V: TRBV13; J: TRBJ2-7; size: few; D: TRBD2; CDR3: CASSLGLLAGSYEQYF; DNA: TGTGCCAGCAGCTTAGGCCTCCTAGCGGGCTCCTACGAGCAGTACTTC
V: TRBV6-5; J: TRBJ1-1; size: few; D: -; CDR3: CASMGSNTEAFF; DNA: TGTGCCAGCATGGGGAGCAACACTGAAGCTTTCTTT
V: TRBV4-2; J: TRBJ1-6; size: many; D: -; CDR3: CASSHAQGGSPLHF; DNA: TGTGCCAGCAGCCACGCCCAGGGTGGATCACCCCTCCACTTT
V: TRBV10-3; J: TRBJ1-4; size: -; D: -; CDR3: CAISAGAANEKLFF; DNA: TGTGCCATCAGTGCCGGGGCGGCTAATGAAAAACTGTTTTTT
V: TRBV20-1; J: TRBJ2-7; size: few; D: TRBD2; CDR3: CSARPSGSRGEQYF; DNA: TGCAGTGCTAGACCTAGCGGGAGTCGGGGCGAGCAGTACTTC
V: TRBV7-2; J: TRBJ2-7; size: -; D: -; CDR3: CASTSDTYEQYF; DNA: TGTGCCAGCACCTCCGATACCTACGAGCAGTACTTC
V: TRBV20-1; J: TRBJ1-5; size: many; D: -; CDR3: CSATGPGQLGGNQPQHF; DNA: TGCAGTGCTACTGGACCCGGACAGCTGGGGGGAAATCAGCCCCAGCATTTT
V: TRBV18; J: TRBJ2-7; size: -; D: TRBD2; CDR3: CASSALPSGGPYEQYF; DNA: TGTGCCAGCTCAGCATTACCTAGCGGGGGGCCCTACGAGCAGTACTTC
V: TRBV12-3/TRBV12-4; J: TRBJ2-4; size: -; D: TRBD2; CDR3: CASSFSAGNIQYF; DNA: TGTGCCAGCAGTTTTTCAGCGGGGAACATTCAGTACTTC
V: TRBV16; J: TRBJ2-2; size: -; D: -; CDR3: CASTEKRGSGELFF; DNA: TGTGCCAGCACCGAAAAAAGGGGTTCCGGGGAGCTGTTTTTT
V: TRBV27; J: TRBJ1-1; size: medium-sized; D: -; CDR3: CASSLPPGGANTEAFF; DNA: TGTGCCAGCAGCCTACCCCCGGGGGGTGCGAACACTGAAGCTTTCTTT
V: TRBV28; J: TRBJ1-5; size: -; D: TRBD1; CDR3: CASILRDREGQPQHF; DNA: TGTGCCAGCATATTGAGGGACAGGGAGGGTCAGCCCCAGCATTTT
V: TRBV28; J: TRBJ2-1; size: many; D: -; CDR3: CASSFDIEQFF; DNA: TGTGCCAGCAGTTTCGACATAGAGCAGTTCTTC
V: TRBV7-2; J: TRBJ2-3; size: -; D: TRBD2; CDR3: CASSAGTSGFADTQYF; DNA: TGTGCCAGCAGCGCCGGGACTAGCGGGTTTGCAGATACGCAGTATTTT
V: TRBV5-1; J: TRBJ1-2; size: few; D: -; CDR3: CASSSAAGLYGYTF; DNA: TGCGCCAGCAGCTCGGCCGCGGGTCTCTATGGCTACACCTTC
V: TRBV28; J: TRBJ2-4; size: -; D: -; CDR3: CASNGLQGNLAKNIQYF; DNA: TGTGCCAGCAATGGTCTACAGGGAAACCTAGCCAAAAACATTCAGTACTTC
V: TRBV20-1; J: TRBJ2-3; size: -; D: -; CDR3: CSASRQTPSTDTQYF; DNA: TGCAGTGCGAGTCGACAGACCCCTAGCACAGATACGCAGTATTTT
V: TRBV12-3/TRBV12-4; J: TRBJ2-2; size: many; D: -; CDR3: CASSSARGLFF; DNA: TGTGCCAGCAGTTCTGCCCGGGGGTTGTTTTTT
V: TRBV7-8; J: TRBJ2-5; size: -; D: TRBD1; CDR3: CASSTRFLWGRGPNQETPYF; DNA: TGTGCCAGCAGCACCCGTTTTTTATGGGGCAGGGGGCCAAACCAAGAGACCCCGTACTTC
V: TRBV6-1; J: TRBJ1-5; size: -; D: TRBD1; CDR3: CASSVEGQGGQPQHF; DNA: TGTGCCAGCAGTGTTGAGGGACAGGGCGGTCAGCCCCAGCATTTT
V: TRBV12-3/TRBV12-4; J: TRBJ2-6; size: -; D: TRBD2; CDR3: CASLPGYGTSGTSGANVLTF; DNA: TGTGCCAGCCTCCCTGGGTACGGGACTAGCGGAACATCTGGGGCCAACGTCCTGACTTTC
V: TRBV2; J: TRBJ1-5; size: -; D: TRBD1; CDR3: CASSHDREGNQPQHF; DNA: TGTGCCAGCAGCCACGACAGGGAAGGCAATCAGCCCCAGCATTTT
V: TRBV6-2/TRBV6-3; J: TRBJ2-7; size: few; D: TRBD1; CDR3: CASSPGTVKAYEQYF; DNA: TGTGCCAGCAGCCCAGGGACAGTTAAAGCCTACGAGCAGTACTTC
V: TRBV7-2; J: TRBJ1-2; size: few; D: TRBD1; CDR3: CASSFDDRGGYTF; DNA: TGTGCCAGCAGCTTCGACGACAGGGGTGGCTACACCTTC
V: TRBV28; J: TRBJ2-7; size: -; D: -; CDR3: CASSSPFYEQYF; DNA: TGTGCCAGCAGTTCTCCTTTTTACGAGCAGTACTTC
V: TRBV6-1; J: TRBJ2-1; size: few; D: -; CDR3: CASSGLTGGNEQFF; DNA: TGTGCCAGCAGTGGCCTGACGGGCGGTAATGAGCAGTTCTTC
V: TRBV20-1; J: TRBJ1-1; size: many; D: -; CDR3: CSATGRALGTEAFF; DNA: TGCAGTGCCACGGGACGGGCCTTAGGCACTGAAGCTTTCTTT
V: TRBV7-6; J: TRBJ2-7; size: -; D: -; CDR3: CASSASTVREQYF; DNA: TGTGCCAGCAGCGCCTCGACAGTACGCGAGCAGTACTTC
V: TRBV30; J: TRBJ2-2; size: -; D: -; CDR3: CAWARGGGNTGELFF; DNA: TGTGCCTGGGCCCGGGGAGGGGGAAACACCGGGGAGCTGTTTTTT
V: TRBV7-2; J: TRBJ2-1; size: many; D: TRBD2; CDR3: CASSLAGTRTSANNEQFF; DNA: TGTGCCAGCAGCTTAGCGGGCACGAGGACTAGCGCGAACAATGAGCAGTTCTTC
V: TRBV19; J: TRBJ1-5; size: -; D: TRBD1; CDR3: CASSPQTGANQPQHF; DNA: TGTGCCAGTAGTCCCCAGACAGGGGCCAATCAGCCCCAGCATTTT
V: TRBV20-1; J: TRBJ1-3; size: once; D: -; CDR3: CSASEDLIGNTIYF; DNA: TGCAGTGCTAGCGAGGACCTTATTGGAAACACCATATATTTT
V: TRBV18; J: TRBJ1-6; size: -; D: -; CDR3: CASSLTDWGNSPLHF; DNA: TGTGCCAGCTCACTCACAGATTGGGGCAATTCACCCCTCCACTTT
V: TRBV25-1; J: TRBJ1-3; size: many; D: -; CDR3: CASSEGTGSGNTIYF; DNA: TGTGCCAGCAGTGAAGGAACAGGCTCTGGAAACACCATATATTTT
V: TRBV20-1; J: TRBJ2-5; size: -; D: TRBD2; CDR3: CSANQGLAEETQYF; DNA: TGCAGTGCTAACCAGGGACTAGCAGAGGAGACCCAGTACTTC
V: TRBV27; J: TRBJ2-7; size: few; D: TRBD2; CDR3: CASRSTSGKYEQYF; DNA: TGTGCCAGCAGATCGACTAGCGGGAAGTACGAGCAGTACTTC
V: TRBV13; J: TRBJ1-1; size: many; D: -; CDR3: CASSRIRATGGTEAFF; DNA: TGTGCCAGCAGTAGGATCAGGGCGACCGGGGGCACTGAAGCTTTCTTT
V: TRBV28; J: TRBJ1-5; size: -; D: -; CDR3: CASSLGLGGLGQPQHF; DNA: TGTGCCAGCAGTTTAGGGCTCGGGGGATTGGGCCAGCCCCAGCATTTT
V: TRBV9; J: TRBJ2-3; size: many; D: -; CDR3: CASSEGVGSDTDTQYF; DNA: TGTGCCAGCAGCGAGGGAGTTGGTAGCGATACAGATACGCAGTATTTT
V: TRBV29-1; J: TRBJ2-1; size: once; D: -; CDR3: CSVSRDISIF; DNA: TGCAGCGTATCCAGGGACATCTCGATCTTC
V: TRBV20-1; J: TRBJ2-3; size: few; D: TRBD2; CDR3: CSARDSSGTSGSTDTQYF; DNA: TGCAGTGCTAGAGATTCCAGTGGGACTAGCGGTAGCACAGATACGCAGTATTTT
V: TRBV7-9; J: TRBJ2-3; size: -; D: TRBD2; CDR3: CASSWGLAGTTDTQYF; DNA: TGTGCCAGCAGCTGGGGACTAGCGGGGACCACAGATACGCAGTATTTT
V: TRBV30; J: TRBJ2-7; size: -; D: -; CDR3: CAWSVLEGYYEQYF; DNA: TGTGCCTGGAGTGTACTGGAGGGTTACTACGAGCAGTACTTC
V: TRBV6-5; J: TRBJ2-4; size: -; D: -; CDR3: CASSYSNLAKNIQYF; DNA: TGTGCCAGCAGTTACTCGAACCTAGCCAAAAACATTCAGTACTTC
V: TRBV3-1; J: TRBJ2-3; size: -; D: TRBD1; CDR3: CASSPTGVRDTQYF; DNA: TGTGCCAGCAGCCCGACAGGGGTACGGGATACGCAGTATTTT
V: TRBV13; J: TRBJ1-2; size: many; D: TRBD1; CDR3: CASSRTGGVDYGYTF; DNA: TGTGCCAGCAGCCGAACAGGGGGAGTGGACTATGGCTACACCTTC
V: TRBV11-2; J: TRBJ2-3; size: few; D: -; CDR3: CASSLAGRGMTDTQYF; DNA: TGTGCCAGCAGCTTAGCCGGGCGGGGAATGACAGATACGCAGTATTTT